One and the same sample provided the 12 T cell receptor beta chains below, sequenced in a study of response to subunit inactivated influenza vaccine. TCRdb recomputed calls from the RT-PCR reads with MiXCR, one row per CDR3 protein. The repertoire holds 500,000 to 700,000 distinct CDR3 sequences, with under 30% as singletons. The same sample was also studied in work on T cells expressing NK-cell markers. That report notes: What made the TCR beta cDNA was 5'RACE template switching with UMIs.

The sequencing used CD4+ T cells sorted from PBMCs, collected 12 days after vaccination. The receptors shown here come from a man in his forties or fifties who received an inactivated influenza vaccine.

The DNA of the CDR3 is TGTGCCAGCAGTTACCCTATGACAGTTACCCTGGAATACAATGAGCAGTTCTTC. This encodes CASSYPMTVTLEYNEQFF. The rearrangement links TRBV6-2 or TRBV6-3 to TRBJ2-1; D may be TRBD1 (5 bases). Germline V gene lookup returns CDR1 MNHEY and CDR2 SVGEGT. V was shortened by 2 bases and J by 4 bases, with 21 bases between the two germline ends. The CDR3 spans 18 residues.

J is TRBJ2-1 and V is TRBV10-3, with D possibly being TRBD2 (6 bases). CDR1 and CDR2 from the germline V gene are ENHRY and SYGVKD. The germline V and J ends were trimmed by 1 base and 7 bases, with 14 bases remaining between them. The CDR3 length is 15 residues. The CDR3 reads CAISEWLATANEQFF. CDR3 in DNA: TGTGCCATCAGTGAGTGGCTAGCGACTGCGAATGAGCAGTTCTTC.

Here the CDR3 DNA reads TGCGCCAGCACCCTTGGGGACAGCCTGAATTCACCCCTCCACTTT. This encodes CASTLGDSLNSPLHF. The chain joins TRBV5-1 to TRBJ1-6, with 7 bases matching TRBD1. The ends lost 6 bases at V and 7 bases at J; junction bases unmatched: 10. The CDR3 has 15 residues. From germline, CDR1 is SGHRS and CDR2 YFSETQ.

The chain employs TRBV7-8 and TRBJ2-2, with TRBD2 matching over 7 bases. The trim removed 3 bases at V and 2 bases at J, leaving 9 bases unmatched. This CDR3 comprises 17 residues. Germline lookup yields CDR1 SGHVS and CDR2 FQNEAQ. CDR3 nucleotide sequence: TGTGCCAGCAGCTTCCGGCGGCTAGCGGAAAACACCGGGGAGCTGTTTTTT. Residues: CASSFRRLAENTGELFF.

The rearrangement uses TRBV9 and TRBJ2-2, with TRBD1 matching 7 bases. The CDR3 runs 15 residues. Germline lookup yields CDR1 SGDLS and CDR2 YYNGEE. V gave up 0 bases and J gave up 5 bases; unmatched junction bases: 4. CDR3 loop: CASSVGGGRTGELFF. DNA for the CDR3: TGTGCCAGCAGCGTAGGAGGGGGCAGGACCGGGGAGCTGTTTTTT.

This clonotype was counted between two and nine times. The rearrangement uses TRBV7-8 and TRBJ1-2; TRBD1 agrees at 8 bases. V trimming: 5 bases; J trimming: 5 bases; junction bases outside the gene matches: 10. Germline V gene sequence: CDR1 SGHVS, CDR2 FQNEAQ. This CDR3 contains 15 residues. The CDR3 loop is CASSLQGGTGYGYTF. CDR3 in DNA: TGTGCCAGCAGCCTACAGGGGGGGACAGGTTATGGCTACACCTTC.

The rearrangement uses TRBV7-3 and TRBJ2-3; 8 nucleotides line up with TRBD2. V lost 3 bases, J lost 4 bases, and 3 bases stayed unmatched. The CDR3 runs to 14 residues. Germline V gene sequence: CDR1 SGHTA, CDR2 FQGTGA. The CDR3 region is CASSFGRAADTQYF. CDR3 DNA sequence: TGTGCCAGCAGCTTCGGGAGGGCTGCAGATACGCAGTATTTT.

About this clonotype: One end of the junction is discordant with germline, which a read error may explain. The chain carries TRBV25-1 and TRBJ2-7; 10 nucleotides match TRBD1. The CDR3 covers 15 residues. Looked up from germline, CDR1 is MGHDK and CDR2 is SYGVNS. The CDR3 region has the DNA TGTACCAGCAGTGAACCCGGGGACAGGGGACACGAGCAGTACTTC. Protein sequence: CTSSEPGDRGHEQYF.

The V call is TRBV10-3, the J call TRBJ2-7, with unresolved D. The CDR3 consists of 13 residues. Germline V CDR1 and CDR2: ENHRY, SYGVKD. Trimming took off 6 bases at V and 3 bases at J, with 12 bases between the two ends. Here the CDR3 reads CAIRGSDFYEQYF. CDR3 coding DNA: TGTGCCATCAGGGGATCAGACTTCTACGAGCAGTACTTC.

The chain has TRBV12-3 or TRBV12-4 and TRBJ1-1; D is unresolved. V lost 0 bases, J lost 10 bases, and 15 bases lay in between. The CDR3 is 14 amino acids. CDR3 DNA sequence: TGTGCCAGCAGTTTAGCGTCGGGCCTTCAGGCAGCTTTCTTT. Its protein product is CASSLASGLQAAFF.

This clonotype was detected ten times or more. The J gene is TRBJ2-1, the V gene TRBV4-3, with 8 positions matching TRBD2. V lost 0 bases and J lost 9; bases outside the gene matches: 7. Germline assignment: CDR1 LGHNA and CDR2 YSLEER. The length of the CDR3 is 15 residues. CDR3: CASSQEKRGRAEQFF. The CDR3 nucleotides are TGCGCCAGCAGCCAAGAAAAGCGGGGGCGTGCTGAGCAGTTCTTC.

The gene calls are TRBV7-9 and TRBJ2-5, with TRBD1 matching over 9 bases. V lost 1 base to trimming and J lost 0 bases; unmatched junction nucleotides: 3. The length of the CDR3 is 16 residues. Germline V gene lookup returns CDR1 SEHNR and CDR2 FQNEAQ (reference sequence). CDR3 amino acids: CASSLVWTGDQETQYF. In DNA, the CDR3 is TGTGCCAGCAGCTTAGTCTGGACAGGGGACCAAGAGACCCAGTACTTC.